This T cell receptor beta chain was observed in a study of T cell repertoires in aging, cancer and after chemotherapy. Study details: Healthy donor repertoires were recorded over several months to years and showed clear clonal overlap. Around 10 million TCR reads were in the whole dataset. General study points: In healthy donors, age-related TCR diversity loss mainly reflected lost richness.

Rearranged V-D-J TRB sequences were amplified with a mixed TRB-A/B primer pool. TCRdb re-analysed the multiplex PCR reads in MiXCR, keeping a single row per CDR3 protein. The sample lists roughly 15,000 distinct CDR3 sequences, about 50% occurring once. Amplification of TCR beta used genomic DNA extracted from peripheral blood. As regards this clonotype: The antigen remains unidentified.

The germline gives CDR1 MNHEY, CDR2 SVGEGT. This CDR3 contains 14 residues. The V and J ends lost 7 bases and 5 bases, in that order; junction bases with no gene match: 5. The specimen sequenced was blood. The chain joins TRBV6-2 or TRBV6-3 to TRBJ2-3, with TRBD2 matching 11 bases. The TCR comes from a human donor in good health. The chain's CDR3 is CASTGTSGRDTQYF. The DNA of the CDR3 is TGTGCCAGCACCGGAACTAGCGGGAGAGATACGCAGTATTTT.